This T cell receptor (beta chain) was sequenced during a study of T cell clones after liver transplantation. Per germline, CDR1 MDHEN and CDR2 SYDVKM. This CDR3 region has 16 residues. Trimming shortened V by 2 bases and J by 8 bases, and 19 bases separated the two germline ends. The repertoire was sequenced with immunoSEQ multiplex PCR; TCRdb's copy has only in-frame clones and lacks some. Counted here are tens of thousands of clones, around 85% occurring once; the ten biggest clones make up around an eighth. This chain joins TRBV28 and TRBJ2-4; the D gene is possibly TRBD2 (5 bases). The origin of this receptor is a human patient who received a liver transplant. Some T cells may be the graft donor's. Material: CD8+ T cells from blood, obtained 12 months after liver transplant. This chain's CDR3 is CASSLAGPEGKDIQYF. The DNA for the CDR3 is TGTGCCAGCAGTTTAGCAGGACCCGAGGGAAAGGACATTCAGTACTTC.